The 23 T cell receptor beta chains given below trace back to one sample, sequenced in a study of blood T cell repertoires in COVID-19. This table comes from immunoSEQ multiplex PCR, and its TCRdb copy is limited to in-frame clones, with some not included. The sample lists fewer than 200,000 clones; roughly 82% were seen once. The sample was PBMCs or T cells enriched from blood (not recorded which). These receptors were obtained from a man between 45 and 60 years old who had recovered from COVID-19.

The V gene is TRBV24-1, the J gene TRBJ2-5; maybe TRBD1 (6 bases). This CDR3 is 13 amino acids long. V shed 6 bases and J shed 4 bases, with 11 bases lying between them. The germline gives CDR1 KGHDR, CDR2 SFDVKD. CDR3 protein: CATSPIRGETQYF. The CDR3 DNA reads TGTGCCACCAGTCCCATCAGGGGAGAGACCCAGTACTTC.

V and J are TRBV2 and TRBJ1-5; no clear D. The germline gives CDR1 SNHLY, CDR2 FYNNEI. V lost 2 bases, J lost 8 bases, and 7 bases lay in between. CDR3 length equals 12 residues. This CDR3 reads CASSEYPEPQHF. The DNA of the CDR3 is TGTGCCAGCAGTGAATACCCAGAGCCCCAGCATTTT.

Details on this clone: Other DNA sequences within the sample encode an identical CDR3. This chain uses TRBV7-2 with TRBJ2-1, with 13 nucleotides matching TRBD2. The CDR3 loop spans 15 amino acids. V shed 5 bases, J shed 4 bases, and the junction held 2 bases outside the gene matches. Germline CDR1 and CDR2: SGHTA and FQGNSA. The CDR3 nucleotides are TGTGCCAGCAGCCGGACTAGCGGGGGTTACAATGAGCAGTTCTTC. The encoded protein is CASSRTSGGYNEQFF. The full variable domain, with the rest looked up from reference TRBV7-2 and TRBJ2-1, is GAGVSQSPSNKVTEKGKDVELRCDPISGHTALYWYRQSLGQGLEFLIYFQGNSAPDKSGLPSDRFSAERTGGSVSTLTIQRTQQEDSAVYLCASSRTSGGYNEQFFGPGTRLTVL.

With regard to this clone: The identical CDR3 is also encoded by other nucleotide sequences in the sample. This chain connects TRBV28 to TRBJ2-7, with a possible D match to TRBD2 (5 bases). Germline V gene data show CDR1 as MDHEN and CDR2 as SYDVKM. The CDR3 sequence is 12 residues long. V was cut by 2 bases and J by 4 bases, with 6 bases left in between. Here the CDR3 reads CASSLRGYEQYF. The CDR3 DNA follows: TGTGCCAGCAGTTTACGCGGGTACGAGCAGTACTTC.

The V call is TRBV5-1, the J call TRBJ2-3, with D possibly being TRBD1 (5 bases). Deletions cut 0 bases from V and 4 bases from J, with 9 bases between. The CDR3 runs to 14 residues. From germline, CDR1 is SGHRS and CDR2 YFSETQ. The CDR3 nucleotides read TGCGCCAGCAGCTTGGCTCAGGGCGCAGATACGCAGTATTTT. Its translation is CASSLAQGADTQYF.

V is TRBV7-9 and J is TRBJ1-1; TRBD1 might be the D (6 bases). Looked up from germline, CDR1 is SEHNR and CDR2 is FQNEAQ (reference sequence). The CDR3 has 14 residues. Trimming cost V 5 bases and J 1 base, with 11 bases left between them. The CDR3 here is CASSRRGANTEAFF. In nucleotides, the CDR3 is TGTGCCAGCAGCCGTCGGGGGGCGAACACTGAAGCTTTCTTT.

V gene TRBV27 combines with J gene TRBJ1-6; the D gene is possibly TRBD1 (6 bases). CDR1 and CDR2 (germline): MNHEY, SMNVEV (reference sequence). CDR3 length: 16 amino acids. V lost 6 bases to trimming and J lost 7 bases, with 19 bases between them. CDR3 DNA: TGTGCCAGCAGCCAATTGGACAGATTATTAAATTCACCCCTCCACTTT. This sequence encodes CASSQLDRLLNSPLHF.

V is TRBV27 and J is TRBJ2-7; D is possibly TRBD1 (5 bases). Germline-derived CDR1 and CDR2 are MNHEY and SMNVEV (reference sequence). The V gene lost 3 bases and the J gene lost 6 bases, with 9 bases spanning the gap. The CDR3 consists of 12 residues. CDR3 residues: CASSFQGFEQYF. CDR3 in DNA: TGTGCCAGCAGTTTTCAGGGATTCGAGCAGTACTTC.

This chain joins TRBV27 and TRBJ2-1; the match to TRBD2 covers 16 bases. Looked up from germline, CDR1 is MNHEY and CDR2 is SMNVEV (reference sequence). This CDR3 has 15 residues. V was pared by 5 bases and J by 7 bases, with 2 bases of the junction left unmatched. The CDR3 reads CASSGTSGGANEQFF. CDR3 nucleotides: TGTGCCAGCAGTGGGACTAGCGGGGGGGCAAATGAGCAGTTCTTC.

The rearrangement joins TRBV29-1 to TRBJ1-3, with a weak D call TRBD1 (5 bases). Germline-derived CDR1 and CDR2 are SQVTM and ANQGSEA. The length of the CDR3 is 13 residues. Trimming took 3 bases from V and 0 from J, leaving 6 bases between them. The CDR3 protein is CSVEDNSGNTIYF. In nucleotides, the CDR3 is TGCAGCGTTGAGGACAACTCTGGAAACACCATATATTTT.

The V and J genes are TRBV6-6 and TRBJ1-4; maybe TRBD1 (5 bases). Between the trimmed V and J ends, which lost 6 bases and 4 bases, there was a span of 12 bases. Per the germline V gene, CDR1 is MNHNY and CDR2 is SVGAGI (reference sequence). The CDR3 runs 14 residues. The CDR3 is CASRRDSYNEKLFF. CDR3 DNA: TGTGCCAGCAGACGAGACAGTTATAATGAAAAACTGTTTTTT.

This clone has only a few counts. The genes are TRBV4-1 and TRBJ2-2, with D perhaps TRBD2 (6 bases). The CDR3 covers 15 residues. The germline V and J ends were trimmed by 4 bases and 3 bases, with 12 bases remaining between them. From germline, CDR1 is MGHRA and CDR2 YSYEKL. CDR3 sequence (DNA): TGCGCCAGCAGCCGGGCCTGGGAGGACACCGGGGAGCTGTTTTTT. It encodes CASSRAWEDTGELFF.

This chain connects TRBV19 to TRBJ1-5; maybe TRBD1 (5 bases). Trimming took off 3 bases at V and 2 bases at J, with 14 bases between the two ends. The CDR3 has 16 residues. Looked up from germline, CDR1 is LNHDA and CDR2 is SQIVND (reference sequence). CDR3 coding DNA: TGTGCCAGTAGTATCCTCCGAACAGGTGGCAATCAGCCCCAGCATTTT. Translated: CASSILRTGGNQPQHF.

V and J are TRBV19 and TRBJ1-6; no reliable D call. Trimming removed 6 bases from V and 1 base from J, with 4 bases in between. The CDR3 length is 13 residues. Germline V gives CDR1 LNHDA, CDR2 SQIVND (reference sequence). The CDR3 protein is CASSVSYNSPLHF. DNA for the CDR3: TGTGCCAGTAGCGTATCCTATAATTCACCCCTCCACTTT. Drawing the rest from reference TRBV19 and TRBJ1-6, the complete variable domain is DGGITQSPKYLFRKEGQNVTLSCEQNLNHDAMYWYRQDPGQGLRLIYYSQIVNDFQKGDIAEGYSVSREKKESFPLTVTSAQKNPTAFYLCASSVSYNSPLHFGNGTRLTVT.

This chain uses TRBV16 with TRBJ1-2; D is unclear. This CDR3 is built from 13 residues. Per germline, CDR1 KGHSY and CDR2 FQNENV. Trimming stripped 0 bases from V and 4 bases from J, with 6 bases between. The CDR3 DNA follows: TGTGCCAGCAGCCAATCCAGTACCTATGGCTACACCTTC. Translation: CASSQSSTYGYTF.

The chain links TRBV5-6 to TRBJ1-2; D remains unclear. Germline V gives CDR1 SGHDT, CDR2 YYEEEE. This CDR3 is 15 amino acids long. V shed 4 bases and J shed 3 bases, with 16 bases lying between them. The CDR3 nucleotides are TGTGCCAGCAGCGCGGGAGTGATGGGAGACTATGGCTACACCTTC. Its translation: CASSAGVMGDYGYTF.

This chain uses TRBV28 with TRBJ1-2; 7 positions match TRBD1. This CDR3 has 14 residues. After removal of 6 bases from V and 4 bases from J, the junction contained 8 bases not matched to a gene. Germline assignment: CDR1 MDHEN and CDR2 SYDVKM. The CDR3 spells CASRPQGSFYGYTF. CDR3 DNA sequence: TGTGCCAGCAGACCACAGGGGTCTTTCTATGGCTACACCTTC.

The CDR3, as DNA: TGTGCCAGCAGTGAAGGTGGACAGGGCTATGGCTACACCTTC. It translates to CASSEGGQGYGYTF. The genes are TRBV6-1 and TRBJ1-2, with TRBD1 matching 8 bases. CDR3 length: 14 amino acids. Germline V lookup: CDR1 MNHNS, CDR2 SASEGT. V lost 1 base to trimming and J lost 4 bases; unmatched junction nucleotides: 2.

To note about this clone: At one end the junction does not follow the germline gene, possibly because of a read error. This chain links TRBV30 with TRBJ1-1, with D uncertain. The CDR3 runs to 11 residues. The V gene's germline CDR1 is GTSNPN and CDR2 SVGIG (reference sequence). The CDR3 nucleotides read TGTGCCTGGACCCAAAGGAGGTTTGTCATTTTT. It codes for CAWTQRRFVIF. The full variable domain, with the rest looked up from reference TRBV30 and TRBJ1-1, is SQTIHQWPATLVQPVGSPLSLECTVEGTSNPNLYWYRQAAGRGLQLLFYSVGIGQISSEVPQNLSASRPQDRQFILSSKKLLLSDSGFYLCAWTQRRFVIFGQGTRLTVV.

This sequence joins TRBV7-3 and TRBJ2-2, with D unclear. V lost 5 bases, J lost 2 bases, and 9 bases lay in between. Germline V lookup: CDR1 SGHTA, CDR2 FQGTGA. The CDR3 extends over 14 amino acids. The CDR3 bases are TGTGCCAGCAGCCAGACATTAAACACCGGGGAGCTGTTTTTT. Translated: CASSQTLNTGELFF.

The chain links TRBV19 to TRBJ2-7, with 7 bases identical to TRBD2. The CDR3 covers 14 residues. With 3 bases clipped from V and 2 bases from J, the junction kept 4 bases outside the gene matches. CDR1 and CDR2 (germline): LNHDA, SQIVND (reference sequence). This chain's CDR3 is CASSISSGPYEQYF. In DNA, the CDR3 is TGTGCCAGTAGTATCTCTAGCGGCCCCTACGAGCAGTACTTC.

This clone was observed many times. The V gene is TRBV7-6, the J gene TRBJ1-3, with D perhaps TRBD1 (5 bases). The CDR3 sequence is 15 residues long. Germline V lookup: CDR1 SGHVS, CDR2 FNYEAQ. The V end lost 1 base, the J end lost 0 bases, and 7 bases lay between the germline ends. The CDR3 bases are TGTGCCAGCAGCTTAGGGACAACCTCTGGAAACACCATATATTTT. Its protein is CASSLGTTSGNTIYF.

This sequence joins TRBV30 and TRBJ1-6, with TRBD1 as a possible D gene (6 bases). The CDR3 runs 15 residues. The V gene lost 5 bases and the J gene lost 0 bases, with 11 bases spanning the gap. Looked up from germline, CDR1 is GTSNPN and CDR2 is SVGIG (reference sequence). CDR3 coding DNA: TGTGCCTGGGGGGGCTCCGGCTCCTATAATTCACCCCTCCACTTT. It codes for CAWGGSGSYNSPLHF.